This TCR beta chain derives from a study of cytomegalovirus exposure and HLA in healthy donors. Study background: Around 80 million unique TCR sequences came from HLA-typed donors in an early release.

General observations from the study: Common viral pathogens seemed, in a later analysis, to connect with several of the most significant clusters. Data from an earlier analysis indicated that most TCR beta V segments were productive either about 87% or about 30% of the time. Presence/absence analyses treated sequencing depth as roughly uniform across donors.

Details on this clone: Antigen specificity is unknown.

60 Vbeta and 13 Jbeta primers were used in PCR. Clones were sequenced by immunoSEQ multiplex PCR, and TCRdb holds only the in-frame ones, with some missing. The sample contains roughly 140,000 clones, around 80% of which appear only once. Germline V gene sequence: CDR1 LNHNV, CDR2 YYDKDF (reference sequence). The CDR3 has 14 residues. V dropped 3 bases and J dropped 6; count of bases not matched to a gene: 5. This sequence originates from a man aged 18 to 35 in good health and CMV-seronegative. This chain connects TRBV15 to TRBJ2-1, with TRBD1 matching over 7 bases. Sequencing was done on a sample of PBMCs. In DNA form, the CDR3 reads TGTGCCACCAGCAGTAGGGGGCTGAGCAATGAGCAGTTCTTC. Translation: CATSSRGLSNEQFF.